This entry describes one T cell receptor (beta chain). As yet, its antigen is unknown. These data originate in a study of identical twins. Study observations and caveats: For cord blood, abundant beta clonotypes had fewer insertions, unlike memory repertoires, which showed none. Out-of-frame alpha sequences that twins shared showed excess low generation probability.

CDR1 and CDR2 (germline): SGHTA, FQGNSA. The CDR3 is made up of 18 amino acids. V shed 1 base, J shed 7 bases, and the junction held 7 bases outside the gene matches. Using its own MiXCR run on the 5' RACE reads, TCRdb lists one record per CDR3 protein. This sample has some 1,600,000 distinct CDR3 sequences, with about 32% found just once. This clonotype was sampled from a newborn girl in good health. Source material: cord blood. The rearrangement links TRBV7-2 to TRBJ2-1; 16 bases agree with TRBD2. The CDR3, as DNA: TGTGCCAGCAGCTTAGAGGGGACTAGCGGGAGGGCCGGGAATGAGCAGTTCTTC. Protein product: CASSLEGTSGRAGNEQFF. The full variable domain, its missing parts supplied by reference TRBV7-2 and TRBJ2-1, is GAGVSQSPSNKVTEKGKDVELRCDPISGHTALYWYRQSLGQGLEFLIYFQGNSAPDKSGLPSDRFSAERTGGSVSTLTIQRTQQEDSAVYLCASSLEGTSGRAGNEQFFGPGTRLTVL.